The 21 T cell receptor beta chains reported below all come from one sample, sequenced in a study of cytomegalovirus exposure and HLA in healthy donors. PCR used 60 Vbeta primers and 13 Jbeta primers. TCRdb's copy holds only in-frame clones and misses some; the assay was immunoSEQ multiplex PCR. Of around 88,000 clones in the sample, about 81% were seen once. The specimen sequenced was PBMCs. These receptors were obtained from a middle-aged woman in good health and CMV-seropositive.

The gene calls are TRBV28 and TRBJ1-2; a weak D match, TRBD1 (5 bases). V dropped 8 bases and J dropped 6 bases, with 13 bases sitting between them. The CDR3 runs to 12 residues. Germline CDR1 MDHEN, CDR2 SYDVKM. CDR3 region: CASSQGSDGYTF. In DNA form, the CDR3 reads TGTGCCAGCTCCCAGGGATCGGATGGCTACACCTTC.

This clone showed up just a few times. The rearrangement joins TRBV18 to TRBJ2-7; 9 bases line up with TRBD2. Germline CDR1 KGHSH, CDR2 LQKENI. CDR3 size: 15 residues. The V and J ends lost 2 bases and 2 bases, in that order; junction bases with no gene match: 4. In DNA, the CDR3 is TGTGCCAGCTCACCAGCAGGACTAGCGCCCTACGAGCAGTACTTC. As protein: CASSPAGLAPYEQYF.

In this sample, this clone turned up once. The V and J genes are TRBV19 and TRBJ2-2; D remains unclear. V dropped 6 bases and J dropped 4 bases, with 15 bases sitting between them. The CDR3 extends over 15 amino acids. CDR1 is LNHDA and CDR2 is SQIVND in the germline V gene (reference sequence). CDR3 sequence: CASRSPTGGTGELFF. The DNA of the CDR3 is TGTGCCAGTAGATCCCCAACCGGCGGCACCGGGGAGCTGTTTTTT.

The chain has TRBV28 and TRBJ1-4; no firm D call. V was clipped by 3 bases and J by 7 bases, with 6 bases between them. The CDR3 totals 12 residues. The germline V gene has CDR1 MDHEN and CDR2 SYDVKM. CDR3 sequence (DNA): TGTGCCAGCAGTTTGTACGGTGAAAAACTGTTTTTT. It specifies CASSLYGEKLFF.

This chain joins TRBV6-4 and TRBJ1-5; D remains unclear. V was trimmed by 2 bases and J by 6 bases, leaving 8 bases between them. The CDR3 is 13 amino acids. The germline V gene encodes CDR1 MRHNA and CDR2 SNTAGT. The CDR3 DNA reads TGTGCCAGCAGTGACCGGGAGGGTCAGCCCCAGCATTTT. Protein product: CASSDREGQPQHF.

The rearrangement links TRBV4-1 to TRBJ1-5; D not resolved. Germline CDR1 is MGHRA and CDR2 is YSYEKL. The germline V and J ends were trimmed by 1 base and 9 bases, with 10 bases remaining between them. This CDR3 is built from 13 residues. For the CDR3, the DNA is TGCGCCAGCAGCCAAGGGAGTTTCCTGCCCCAGCATTTT. This sequence encodes CASSQGSFLPQHF.

This chain joins TRBV7-9 and TRBJ1-5; tentative D call: TRBD1 (6 bases). Trimming removed 7 bases from V and 4 bases from J, with 14 bases in between. This CDR3 spans 14 amino acids. Germline-derived CDR1 and CDR2 are SEHNR and FQNEAQ (reference sequence). DNA for the CDR3: TGTGCCAGCACCGAGGGGGGGGAAAATCAGCCCCAGCATTTT. Translation gives CASTEGGENQPQHF.

The V call is TRBV4-1, the J call TRBJ1-5; 7 bases fit TRBD1. Germline values: CDR1 MGHRA, CDR2 YSYEKL. The CDR3 sequence is 15 residues long. The ends lost 4 bases at V and 5 bases at J; junction bases unmatched: 8. The CDR3 DNA reads as TGCGCCAGCAGCCGATGGACAGGAGGGGATCAGCCCCAGCATTTT. Amino acid sequence: CASSRWTGGDQPQHF.

A few counts support this clone. The V call is TRBV28, the J call TRBJ2-3; tentatively, D is TRBD2 (6 bases). V gave up 5 bases and J gave up 0 bases, with 21 bases separating them. Germline CDR1 MDHEN, CDR2 SYDVKM. The CDR3 is made up of 18 amino acids. For the CDR3, the DNA is TGTGCCAGCAGTCCCGCCCCTAGACTAGGAGATAGCACAGATACGCAGTATTTT. Residues: CASSPAPRLGDSTDTQYF.

This clone was observed a single time. The chain combines TRBV28 with TRBJ2-7, with a tentative D call TRBD2 (5 bases). The V end was cut by 10 bases, the J end by 0 bases, with 19 bases between. The length of the CDR3 is 15 residues. CDR1 MDHEN and CDR2 SYDVKM come from the germline V gene. In DNA form, the CDR3 reads TGTGCCACCTATTCCCCCCTGCGGGTCTCCTACGAGCAGTACTTC. It specifies CATYSPLRVSYEQYF. The full variable domain, completed using reference TRBV28 and TRBJ2-7, is DVKVTQSSRYLVKRTGEKVFLECVQDMDHENMFWYRQDPGLGLRLIYFSYDVKMKEKGDIPEGYSVSREKKERFSLILESASTNQTSMYLCATYSPLRVSYEQYFGPGTRLTVT.

The chain links TRBV15 to TRBJ2-1, with 7 bases that match TRBD1. This CDR3 comprises 15 residues. Germline values: CDR1 LNHNV, CDR2 YYDKDF (reference sequence). V shed 5 bases and J 4 bases; nucleotides not matched to a gene: 8. Written as DNA, the CDR3 is TGTGCCACCAGCGGGAACAGGGGCTATTACAATGAGCAGTTCTTC. Its translation is CATSGNRGYYNEQFF.

The chain couples TRBV5-1 to TRBJ2-7, with D tentatively TRBD1 (5 bases). Trimming stripped 6 bases from V and 2 bases from J, with 15 bases between. Germline V gene data show CDR1 as SGHRS and CDR2 as YFSETQ. The CDR3 length is 14 residues. The CDR3 protein is CASKLSDSTYEQYF. CDR3 nucleotide sequence: TGCGCCAGCAAGCTAAGTGACAGCACCTACGAGCAGTACTTC.

In this sample, this clone turned up once. The junction and the germline gene differ at one end; a read error may be behind it. The gene calls are TRBV7-7 and TRBJ2-7; D is possibly TRBD2 (6 bases). CDR3 size: 14 residues. The germline CDR1 and CDR2 sequences are SSHAT and FNYEAQ (reference sequence). DNA for the CDR3: TGTGCTAGCAGCCCGACTAGTGCCTCCTACGAGCAGTACTTC. This gives the protein CASSPTSASYEQYF.

Concerning this clone itself: An end of the junction differs from the germline gene, which may be a read error. V gene TRBV5-1 combines with J gene TRBJ1-1, with 7 nucleotides matching TRBD1. The CDR3 spans 14 residues. Germline-derived CDR1 and CDR2 are SGHRS and YFSETQ. The CDR3 bases are TGCGCCAGCAGTTTGGAGGGGGCGGACACTGAAGCTTTCTTT. This encodes CASSLEGADTEAFF.

The chain has TRBV2 and TRBJ2-7; TRBD1 matches 12 bases. The length of the CDR3 is 16 residues. Germline V lookup: CDR1 SNHLY, CDR2 FYNNEI. The V segment lost 7 bases and the J segment 5 bases; nucleotides outside the gene matches: 12. CDR3 nucleotides: TGTGCCAGCATCCCCCGGTCAGGGACAGGGGGCAACGAGCAGTACTTC. This translates into CASIPRSGTGGNEQYF.

CDR3: CARGLAGPSSYEQYF. The CDR3 DNA sequence: TGTGCCAGAGGACTAGCGGGCCCAAGCTCCTACGAGCAGTACTTC. This chain connects TRBV5-4 to TRBJ2-7; 11 bases agree with TRBD2. This CDR3 contains 15 residues. The junction had 7 bases not matched to a gene; V was cut back by 8 bases and J by 0 bases. CDR1 SGHNT and CDR2 YYREEE come from the germline V gene (reference sequence). Full variable domain (missing parts from reference TRBV5-4 and TRBJ2-7): ETGVTQSPTHLIKTRGQQVTLRCSSQSGHNTVSWYQQALGQGPQFIFQYYREEENGRGNFPPRFSGLQFPNYSSELNVNALELDDSALYLCARGLAGPSSYEQYFGPGTRLTVT.

The chain links TRBV5-4 to TRBJ1-4, with D perhaps matching TRBD1 (5 bases). The CDR3 spans 14 residues. CDR1 SGHNT and CDR2 YYREEE come from the germline V gene (reference sequence). V lost 2 bases and J 7 bases, leaving 12 bases between the germline ends. In DNA, the CDR3 is TGTGCCAGCAGCTTTCAGGGCACGGTTGAAAAACTGTTTTTT. It yields the protein CASSFQGTVEKLFF.

V gene TRBV5-5 combines with J gene TRBJ2-7, with 7 bases lining up with TRBD1. V lost 2 bases, J lost 3 bases, and 2 bases stayed unmatched. The CDR3 extends over 13 amino acids. CDR1 and CDR2 from the germline V gene are SGHKS and YYEKEE (reference sequence). In nucleotides, the CDR3 is TGTGCCAGCAGCTTAGACAGGGACTACGAGCAGTACTTC. Protein sequence: CASSLDRDYEQYF.

The chain recombines TRBV5-1 with TRBJ2-5, with D unclear. Between the trimmed V and J ends, which lost 4 bases and 2 bases, there was a span of 6 bases. Per germline, CDR1 SGHRS and CDR2 YFSETQ. CDR3 size: 12 residues. The CDR3 loop reads CASSATQETQYF. The CDR3 DNA reads as TGCGCCAGCAGCGCAACTCAAGAGACCCAGTACTTC.

For this clone: Other DNA sequences from this sample encode an identical CDR3 as well. This rearrangement joins TRBV7-2 to TRBJ1-5; no clear D. Deletions cut 1 base from V and 0 bases from J, with 7 bases between. Germline CDR1 SGHTA, CDR2 FQGNSA. CDR3 size: 15 residues. As DNA, the CDR3 is TGTGCCAGCAGCTTAGGTCCTTATAGCAATCAGCCCCAGCATTTT. It translates to CASSLGPYSNQPQHF.

This chain connects TRBV5-4 to TRBJ1-3, with D possibly being TRBD1 (6 bases). The germline CDR1 and CDR2 sequences are SGHNT and YYREEE (reference sequence). The CDR3 is 15 residues long. Deletions cut 2 bases from V and 7 bases from J, with 16 bases between. In nucleotides, the CDR3 is TGTGCCAGCAGCTTAGGGTCAGGGGCTAGTAACACCATATATTTT. Translated, it gives CASSLGSGASNTIYF. The full variable domain, in which reference TRBV5-4 and TRBJ1-3 provide the parts outside the CDR3, is ETGVTQSPTHLIKTRGQQVTLRCSSQSGHNTVSWYQQALGQGPQFIFQYYREEENGRGNFPPRFSGLQFPNYSSELNVNALELDDSALYLCASSLGSGASNTIYFGEGSWLTVV.